The 5 T cell receptor beta chains below all came from one sample that was sequenced in a study of monozygotic twins with cystic fibrosis. Assay used: immunoSEQ multiplex PCR; TCRdb lists only in-frame clones, some missing. In the table there are around 20,000 clones, about 90% of which are singletons. Sequencing used blood. These receptors came from a girl aged 2-10 years with cystic fibrosis.

This clone has just a few counts. The gene calls are TRBV5-4 and TRBJ2-1; no reliable D call. Germline CDR1 and CDR2: SGHNT and YYREEE (reference sequence). Between the trimmed V and J ends, which lost 4 bases and 6 bases, there was a span of 17 bases. This CDR3 comprises 15 residues. DNA for the CDR3: TGTGCCAGCAGCCCAGGAAGGCATACACCCAATGAGCAGTTCTTC. Protein product: CASSPGRHTPNEQFF.

With regard to this clone: Other DNA sequences in the sample encode the same CDR3. The CDR3 protein is CASAGQGGYGYTF. The CDR3 region has the DNA TGTGCCAGCGCTGGACAGGGCGGCTACGGCTACACCTTC. The chain recombines TRBV2 with TRBJ1-2, with 8 bases fitting TRBD1. This CDR3 has 13 residues. With V trimmed by 8 bases and J by 8 bases, 10 bases remained unmatched. Germline-derived CDR1 and CDR2 are SNHLY and FYNNEI.

This clone was picked up a small number of times. This chain uses TRBV5-6 with TRBJ1-1; 9 nucleotides line up with TRBD1. Per germline, CDR1 SGHDT and CDR2 YYEEEE. Trimming removed 2 bases from V and 5 bases from J; junction bases left unmatched: 7. This CDR3 comprises 15 residues. This CDR3 is CASSFYRGQETEAFF. As DNA, the CDR3 is TGTGCCAGCAGCTTCTACAGGGGGCAGGAGACTGAAGCTTTCTTT.

The chain joins TRBV7-6 to TRBJ1-1; D not resolved. Trimming pared 4 bases from V and 7 bases from J, leaving 10 bases between. Germline loops: CDR1 SGHVS, CDR2 FNYEAQ. CDR3 length: 12 residues. The CDR3 region has the DNA TGTGCCAGCAGCTCACCAGACCGTGAAGCTTTCTTT. Amino acid sequence: CASSSPDREAFF.

The gene calls are TRBV19 and TRBJ1-1; D is unclear. From germline, CDR1 is LNHDA and CDR2 SQIVND (reference sequence). The CDR3 length is 15 residues. Trimming took 0 bases from V and 2 from J, leaving 10 bases between them. DNA for the CDR3: TGTGCCAGTAGTATAGAACATTCCCGAAACACTGAAGCTTTCTTT. This sequence encodes CASSIEHSRNTEAFF. The full variable domain, its missing parts supplied by reference TRBV19 and TRBJ1-1, is DGGITQSPKYLFRKEGQNVTLSCEQNLNHDAMYWYRQDPGQGLRLIYYSQIVNDFQKGDIAEGYSVSREKKESFPLTVTSAQKNPTAFYLCASSIEHSRNTEAFFGQGTRLTVV.